The present entry profiles one T cell receptor (beta chain) with its context. The CDR3 is 13 amino acids. V trimming: 6 bases; J trimming: 1 base; junction bases outside the gene matches: 3. This specimen comes from a study of blood T cell repertoires in COVID-19. Study-wide context: The United States, Italy and Spain were the sources of the acute and convalescent COVID-19 samples. PBMCs, B-cell-depleted T cells, or T cells provided the cDNA or gDNA that made up the material.

In the study's own analysis: For nucleated cells, counts were estimated from reference gene primer amplification. Sequencing used immunoSEQ multiplex PCR; TCRdb keeps in-frame clones, though not all of them. V, J and clone size are taken as reported in that table, and D and trimming were inferred from the DNA itself. The sample consists of about 100,000 clones, about 85% of them appearing once. The sequenced sample consisted of peripheral blood. The rearrangement links TRBV23-1 to TRBJ2-7; 7 bases agree with TRBD1. TRBV23-1 is designated an ORF whose function remains uncertain. This sequence originates from a man in his fifties with active or convalescent COVID-19. CDR3 loop: CASSRDSSYEQYF. CDR3 bases: TGCGCCAGCAGCCGGGACAGTTCCTACGAGCAGTACTTC.